Following are 16 T cell receptor beta chains from one sample sequenced in a study of shared clonotypes between healthy human individuals. Measured with immunoSEQ multiplex PCR; TCRdb has only the in-frame clones, and not every one. The sample yields approximately 340,000 clones, around 67% seen once. Specimen: memory CD4+ T cells sorted from blood. Subset meaning: CD45RA-negative fraction. These receptor sequences come from a man aged 25 to 40 in good health.

The chain carries TRBV6-4 and TRBJ1-6; 7 bases align to TRBD1. Trimming cost V 6 bases and J 8 bases; bases outside gene matches: 25. The length of the CDR3 is 20 residues. Germline V lookup: CDR1 MRHNA, CDR2 SNTAGT. The CDR3 here is CASSLPSGTEKQGRDSPLHF. CDR3 in DNA: TGTGCCAGCAGCCTACCAAGCGGGACAGAGAAACAAGGGAGAGATTCACCCCTCCACTTT.

The gene calls are TRBV6-1 and TRBJ2-3; D is uncertain. The germline V and J ends were trimmed by 7 bases and 1 base, with 9 bases remaining between them. CDR3 length equals 13 residues. The germline V gene has CDR1 MNHNS and CDR2 SASEGT. The CDR3 region is CASTQAGTDTQYF. CDR3 in DNA: TGTGCCAGCACCCAGGCGGGCACAGATACGCAGTATTTT.

The chain links TRBV29-1 to TRBJ1-1; D gene unclear. Trimming took 4 bases from V and 3 from J, leaving 3 bases between them. The CDR3 has 10 residues. In germline, CDR1 is SQVTM, CDR2 ANQGSEA. The CDR3 nucleotides are TGCAGCGTTGTTTACACTGAAGCTTTCTTT. Protein product: CSVVYTEAFF. Complete variable domain (other parts from reference TRBV29-1 and TRBJ1-1): SAVISQKPSRDICQRGTSLTIQCQVDSQVTMMFWYRQQPGQSLTLIATANQGSEATYESGFVIDKFPISRPNLTFSTLTVSNMSPEDSSIYLCSVVYTEAFFGQGTRLTVV.

The J gene is TRBJ2-3, the V gene TRBV5-6; D remains ambiguous. From germline, CDR1 is SGHDT and CDR2 YYEEEE. The CDR3 length is 13 residues. V shed 1 base and J shed 5 bases, with 8 bases lying between them. DNA of the CDR3: TGTGCCAGCAGCTTGTCCCCCTTAGATACGCAGTATTTT. Translated: CASSLSPLDTQYF.

V and J are TRBV27 and TRBJ2-7; D perhaps matches TRBD2 (5 bases). The length of the CDR3 is 15 residues. Germline V gene lookup returns CDR1 MNHEY and CDR2 SMNVEV (reference sequence). Trimming left V 4 bases short and J 2 bases short, with 15 bases between. The CDR3 here is CASSSLRDGTYEQYF. The CDR3 DNA reads TGTGCCAGCAGTTCCCTCCGAGACGGGACCTACGAGCAGTACTTC.

This chain uses TRBV19 with TRBJ2-6, with no clear D. CDR1 is LNHDA, CDR2 SQIVND, per germline (reference sequence). The V end was cut by 5 bases, the J end by 0 bases, with 11 bases between. This CDR3 is built from 16 residues. Here the CDR3 reads CASSPLRSSGANVLTF. The CDR3 DNA is TGTGCCAGTAGTCCCCTCCGGTCCTCTGGGGCCAACGTCCTGACTTTC.

The chain carries TRBV7-8 and TRBJ1-2; D not resolved. Trimming took off 5 bases at V and 2 bases at J, with 15 bases between the two ends. The CDR3 contains 15 residues. Germline V gene lookup returns CDR1 SGHVS and CDR2 FQNEAQ. CDR3 sequence: CASSTRPGQNYGYTF. The CDR3 coding sequence is TGTGCCAGCAGCACGCGTCCCGGGCAGAACTATGGCTACACCTTC. The full variable domain, its missing parts supplied by reference TRBV7-8 and TRBJ1-2, is GAGVSQSPRYKVAKRGQDVALRCDPISGHVSLFWYQQALGQGPEFLTYFQNEAQLDKSGLPSDRFFAERPEGSVSTLKIQRTQQEDSAVYLCASSTRPGQNYGYTFGSGTRLTVV.

The gene calls are TRBV28 and TRBJ2-1; the D gene is possibly TRBD2 (5 bases). Trimming stripped 3 bases from V and 5 bases from J, with 14 bases between. This CDR3 comprises 15 residues. CDR1 and CDR2 (germline): MDHEN, SYDVKM. Here the CDR3 DNA reads TGTGCCAGCAGTTTTAGGGAGTATAGGAACAATGAGCAGTTCTTC. It codes for CASSFREYRNNEQFF.

The rearrangement joins TRBV6-1 to TRBJ2-3, with D uncertain. The CDR3 extends over 12 amino acids. Trimming removed 8 bases at V and 4 bases at J, with 10 bases between. The germline V gene has CDR1 MNHNS and CDR2 SASEGT. The CDR3 DNA sequence: TGTGCCAGCGTAACCAAACCAGATACGCAGTATTTT. It translates to CASVTKPDTQYF.

The V call is TRBV7-3, the J call TRBJ2-1, with D perhaps TRBD1 or TRBD2 (5 bases each). From germline, CDR1 is SGHTA and CDR2 FQGTGA. Deletions cut 5 bases from V and 6 bases from J, with 23 bases between. There are 17 residues in the CDR3. CDR3 sequence (DNA): TGTGCCAGCAGCCGTGGGGCCGGGATGACTATATCCAATGAGCAGTTCTTC. Translated: CASSRGAGMTISNEQFF.

The sample holds one count of this clone. The rearrangement uses TRBV4-3 and TRBJ2-3, with D maybe TRBD2 (6 bases). Germline lookup yields CDR1 LGHNA and CDR2 YSLEER. The CDR3 extends over 15 amino acids. The ends were cut back, 1 base at V and 2 bases at J, with 10 bases in the middle. The CDR3 protein is CASSQAAGFTDTQYF. The DNA for the CDR3 is TGCGCCAGCAGCCAAGCCGCGGGGTTCACAGATACGCAGTATTTT.

V gene TRBV9 combines with J gene TRBJ2-1, with D possibly being TRBD2 (9 bases). Germline V gene lookup returns CDR1 SGDLS and CDR2 YYNGEE. V dropped 4 bases and J dropped 4 bases, with 21 bases sitting between them. The CDR3 spans 17 residues. CDR3 sequence reads: CASSSQGAGGKYNEQFF. In DNA form, the CDR3 reads TGTGCCAGCAGCTCTCAGGGGGCGGGAGGGAAATACAATGAGCAGTTCTTC.

The chain carries TRBV5-1 and TRBJ2-7; 9 bases map to TRBD1. Germline CDR1 SGHRS, CDR2 YFSETQ. V lost 0 bases to trimming and J lost 4 bases; unmatched junction nucleotides: 5. This CDR3 spans 15 amino acids. CDR3 loop: CASSLGTGVAYEQYF. The CDR3, as DNA: TGCGCCAGCAGCTTGGGGACAGGGGTAGCTTACGAGCAGTACTTC.

The chain joins TRBV27 to TRBJ2-7; possibly TRBD2 for D (6 bases). Germline CDR1 MNHEY, CDR2 SMNVEV (reference sequence). This CDR3 comprises 13 residues. V was cut by 6 bases and J by 9 bases, with 18 bases left in between. CDR3 sequence reads: CASSYARDSLQYF. In DNA form, the CDR3 reads TGTGCCAGCAGCTACGCCCGGGACTCCTTGCAGTACTTC.

The chain uses TRBV15 and TRBJ2-7, with 9 bases matching TRBD1. J lost 1 base, V lost 6 bases, and 1 base had no gene match. In germline, CDR1 is LNHNV, CDR2 YYDKDF (reference sequence). CDR3 length: 13 residues. Here the CDR3 DNA reads TGTGCCACCAGAGGGACAGGGTCCTACGAGCAGTACTTC. It encodes CATRGTGSYEQYF.

This rearrangement joins TRBV5-4 to TRBJ2-1, with 14 bases fitting TRBD2. The CDR3 covers 16 residues. CDR1 and CDR2 from the germline V gene are SGHNT and YYREEE (reference sequence). V lost 0 bases, J lost 7 bases, and 3 bases stayed unmatched. The CDR3 region has the DNA TGTGCCAGCAGCTTGGCCGGGACTAGCGGGAGTAATGAGCAGTTCTTC. Protein: CASSLAGTSGSNEQFF.